These T cell receptor beta chains were read from a single sample in a study of cytomegalovirus exposure and HLA in healthy donors. Data came from immunoSEQ multiplex PCR; TCRdb stores just in-frame clones and leaves some out. The table records approximately 190,000 clones, 81% of them present only once. The sample taken for sequencing was PBMCs. Source of these receptors: a woman aged 18 to 35 in good health and CMV-seropositive. Both conserved end residues are part of each CDR3. D genes are given only for firm matches. Only some rows state a clone size, as once, few, many or a class for expanded clones.

>NA|TRBJ2-5|TRBD2|TRBV6-1
TGTGCCAGCAGTGGACTAGCGGGGGGGCCGGAGACCCAGTACTTC
CASSGLAGGPETQYF
>NA|TRBJ2-7|NA|TRBV5-4
TGTGCCAGCAGCTTACAGAAAGGATCCTACGAGCAGTACTTC
CASSLQKGSYEQYF
>NA|TRBJ1-5|NA|TRBV4-2
TGTGCCAGCAGTTTGCGGGGGGGGGAGCAGCCCCAGCATTTT
CASSLRGGEQPQHF
>once|TRBJ2-1|TRBD2|TRBV13
TGTGCCAGCAGCAATGACCTAGCGGGGGGACCAAATGAGCAGTTCTTC
CASSNDLAGGPNEQFF
>NA|TRBJ2-5|NA|TRBV2
TGTGCCAGCCAGGCAGTACAAGAGACCCAGTACTTC
CASQAVQETQYF
>NA|TRBJ1-4|NA|TRBV6-6
TGTGCCAGCAGTTACCCTCAGGGAGGTGAAAAACTGTTTTTT
CASSYPQGGEKLFF
>NA|TRBJ2-3|TRBD1|TRBV6-5
TGTGCCACCACCGGGACAGGGGAAACAGATACGCAGTATTTT
CATTGTGETDTQYF
>NA|TRBJ2-5|NA|TRBV5-1
TGCGCCAGCAGCTTAAGAGGAGAGACCCAGTACTTC
CASSLRGETQYF
>NA|TRBJ1-1|NA|TRBV11-2
TGTGCCAGCAGCTCCAGACAGACATCTTTCTTT
CASSSRQTSFF
>NA|TRBJ2-3|TRBD2|TRBV18
TGTGCCAGCTCACAGAGCGGGGGGGCGGATACGCAGTATTTT
CASSQSGGADTQYF
>NA|TRBJ2-5|NA|TRBV14
TGTGCCAGCAGCCAAGACCCAGGAGGACGGGCCCAGTACTTC
CASSQDPGGRAQYF
>NA|TRBJ1-2|NA|TRBV7-3
TGTGCCAGCAGCCTAAATCCCCAGGATGGCTACACCTTC
CASSLNPQDGYTF
>once|TRBJ2-1|TRBD1|TRBV4-1
TGCGCCAGCAGCCAACCCCCGGGACAGGGGGTGAGTGAGCAGTTCTTC
CASSQPPGQGVSEQFF
>NA|TRBJ1-1|NA|TRBV7-9
TGTTCCAGCAGCTGGACAGTGAACACTGAAGCTTTCTTT
CSSSWTVNTEAFF
>NA|TRBJ2-2|NA|TRBV19
TGTGCCAGTAGTAGAGGGCAGACCAACACCGGGGAGCTGTTTTTT
CASSRGQTNTGELFF
>NA|TRBJ1-1|TRBD1|TRBV9
TGTGCCAGCAGCCCCGGGACAGGGTCCACTGAAGCTTTCTTT
CASSPGTGSTEAFF
>NA|TRBJ2-2|TRBD2|TRBV9
TGTGCCAGCAGCGTAGGGGGACTACAGAACACCGGGGAGCTGTTTTTT
CASSVGGLQNTGELFF
>NA|TRBJ1-6|TRBD1|TRBV30
TGTGCCTGGAGGGTGTTACAGGGGACTTCACCCCTCCACTTT
CAWRVLQGTSPLHF
>NA|TRBJ2-3|TRBD2|TRBV6-4
TGTGCCAGCAGTGAGTCCCGGGGGGGCGTAGATACGCAGTATTTT
CASSESRGGVDTQYF